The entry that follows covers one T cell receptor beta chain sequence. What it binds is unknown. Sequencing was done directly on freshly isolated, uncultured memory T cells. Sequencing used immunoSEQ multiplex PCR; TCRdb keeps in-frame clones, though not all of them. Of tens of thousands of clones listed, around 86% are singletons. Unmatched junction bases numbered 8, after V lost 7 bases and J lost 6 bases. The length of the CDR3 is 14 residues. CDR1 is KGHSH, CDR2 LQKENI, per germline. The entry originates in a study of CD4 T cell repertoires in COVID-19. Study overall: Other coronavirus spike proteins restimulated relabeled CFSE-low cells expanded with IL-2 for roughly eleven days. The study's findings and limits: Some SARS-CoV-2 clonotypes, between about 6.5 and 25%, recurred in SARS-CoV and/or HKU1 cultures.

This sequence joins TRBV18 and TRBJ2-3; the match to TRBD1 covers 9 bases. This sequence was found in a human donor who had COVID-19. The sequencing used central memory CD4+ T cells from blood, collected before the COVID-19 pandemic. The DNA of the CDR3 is TGTGCCAGCTTTACGGGACAGGGCCCCGATACGCAGTATTTT. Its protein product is CASFTGQGPDTQYF.